What follows is one T cell receptor (beta chain) and its context. The antigen is undetermined. Adult donors, all healthy and HIV-negative, had no recent acute infections or vaccinations. Each subset's genomic DNA was split evenly across several immunoSEQ plates. Assay: immunoSEQ multiplex PCR; the TCRdb copy retains only in-frame clones and omits some. Here the sample spans over 2 million clones, 90% to 95% being singletons. Germline-derived CDR1 and CDR2 are LNHDA and SQIVND (reference sequence). After removal of 5 bases from V and 3 bases from J, the junction contained 9 bases not matched to a gene. CDR3 length: 16 amino acids. This sample was taken from a study of shared clonotypes between healthy human individuals. Study-level findings and limits: Against clonotypes common to all four donors, non-shared ones had lower generation probabilities.

The J gene is TRBJ2-2, the V gene TRBV19; 7 bases are a match to TRBD1. This clonotype was sampled from a man aged 18 to 30 in good health. The sequencing sample was made of naive CD4+ T cells sorted from blood. Subset: CD45RA+ positively selected. CDR3 DNA sequence: TGTGCCAGTAGTCGACAGGGTTCGGCTTACACCGGGGAGCTGTTTTTT. Amino acid sequence: CASSRQGSAYTGELFF.